This T cell receptor beta chain derives from a study of T cells in Graves' hyperthyroidism and ophthalmopathy. Germline V lookup: CDR1 SGHTS, CDR2 YDEGEE. The trim removed 4 bases at V and 0 bases at J, leaving 4 bases unmatched. The CDR3 extends over 14 amino acids. The study's findings and limits: Most thyroid-expanded clonotypes above 0.001 were also found in blood.

Aged 18 to 65, the patients had hyperthyroidism that was newly diagnosed and had lasted under 2 months. Diagnostic decisions used clinical symptoms, serum thyroxine and TRAb, thyroid ultrasound and orbital computed tomography. TCR beta CDR3 sequences were amplified from RNA transcripts. The HTBI primer set served for first-round RT-PCR of the TCR CDR3. TCRdb passed the multiplex PCR reads through MiXCR, listing each CDR3 protein once. The table shows roughly 840,000 distinct CDR3 sequences, with 35% to 45% occurring only once. This clonotype was counted at least ten times. What it binds is unknown. The material sequenced was blood. This receptor was obtained from a man between 18 and 29 years old with Graves' hyperthyroidism. This sequence joins TRBV5-8 and TRBJ2-7, with 7 nucleotides matching TRBD1. This CDR3 is CASSLTGVSYEQYF. The CDR3 DNA is TGTGCCAGCAGCCTAACAGGGGTCTCCTACGAGCAGTACTTC.